This passage covers 32 T cell receptor beta chains from one sample sequenced in a study of shared clonotypes between healthy human individuals. Assay: immunoSEQ multiplex PCR; the TCRdb copy retains only in-frame clones and omits some. The sample consists of over 400,000 clones, about 78% of them appearing once. Sequencing input: PBMCs. The receptors were sampled from a middle-aged woman in good health. Some clones in this sample may be carry-over from other donors' samples.

The J gene is TRBJ1-1, the V gene TRBV5-4; the D is unclear. The V gene's germline CDR1 is SGHNT and CDR2 YYREEE (reference sequence). This CDR3 spans 14 amino acids. Trimming left V 0 bases short and J 1 base short, with 7 bases between. This CDR3 is CASSLETENTEAFF. CDR3 nucleotide sequence: TGTGCCAGCAGCTTGGAAACGGAGAACACTGAAGCTTTCTTT.

V usage is TRBV6-5 and J usage is TRBJ1-4, with a weak D call TRBD1 (5 bases). In germline, CDR1 is MNHEY, CDR2 SVGAGI. V shed 0 bases and J shed 6 bases, with 11 bases lying between them. The CDR3 runs to 15 residues. The CDR3 region has the DNA TGTGCCAGCAGTTACTCTGCGGACACCTATGAAAAACTGTTTTTT. Translating gives CASSYSADTYEKLFF.

This chain links TRBV5-1 with TRBJ2-7; perhaps D is TRBD1 or TRBD2 (5 bases each). Germline CDR1 is SGHRS and CDR2 is YFSETQ. CDR3 length: 15 residues. Trimming left V 4 bases short and J 1 base short, with 15 bases between. The CDR3 here is CASSPPGTVSYEQYF. CDR3 sequence (DNA): TGCGCCAGCAGCCCGCCCGGGACGGTATCCTACGAGCAGTACTTC.

The chain joins TRBV10-3 to TRBJ1-3; no firm D call. The germline V and J ends were trimmed by 3 bases and 4 bases, with 4 bases remaining between them. CDR3 length equals 12 residues. Germline V gene data show CDR1 as ENHRY and CDR2 as SYGVKD. CDR3 bases: TGTGCCATCAGTGACGGGGGAAACACCATATATTTT. Residues: CAISDGGNTIYF.

Written as DNA, the CDR3 is TGCGCCAGCAGCTTGGAAGGGACAGGTGGGACAGATACGCAGTATTTT. Translated: CASSLEGTGGTDTQYF. The chain uses TRBV5-1 and TRBJ2-3, with 8 bases that match TRBD1. The V gene's germline CDR1 is SGHRS and CDR2 YFSETQ. The length of the CDR3 is 16 residues. The trim removed 0 bases at V and 3 bases at J, leaving 6 bases unmatched.

The rearrangement joins TRBV2 to TRBJ1-2, with TRBD1 identical over 9 bases. Germline CDR1 and CDR2: SNHLY and FYNNEI. The trim removed 8 bases at V and 4 bases at J, leaving 11 bases unmatched. The CDR3 extends over 15 amino acids. The CDR3 DNA reads as TGTGCCAGCTGTACCGGGACAGGGAGGGGCTATGGCTACACCTTC. Protein product: CASCTGTGRGYGYTF. Full variable domain (rest looked up from reference TRBV2 and TRBJ1-2): EPEVTQTPSHQVTQMGQEVILRCVPISNHLYFYWYRQILGQKVEFLVSFYNNEISEKSEIFDDQFSVERPDGSNFTLKIRSTKLEDSAMYFCASCTGTGRGYGYTFGSGTRLTVV.

J is TRBJ2-2 and V is TRBV4-1, with TRBD2 as a possible D gene (6 bases). CDR1 MGHRA and CDR2 YSYEKL come from the germline V gene. This CDR3 spans 19 amino acids. Trimming took off 0 bases at V and 1 base at J, with 18 bases between the two ends. The CDR3, as DNA: TGCGCCAGCAGCCAAGATAGGAGGGCGCGGCTCAAGAACACCGGGGAGCTGTTTTTT. It codes for CASSQDRRARLKNTGELFF.

The chain couples TRBV30 to TRBJ2-3; D is possibly TRBD2 (6 bases). The CDR3 length is 14 residues. Germline values: CDR1 GTSNPN, CDR2 SVGIG (reference sequence). Trimming stripped 4 bases from V and 1 base from J, with 12 bases between. CDR3 sequence (DNA): TGTGCCTGGACCGGGACTCCCGGCACAGATACGCAGTATTTT. Its protein product is CAWTGTPGTDTQYF.

The chain couples TRBV13 to TRBJ1-4; 7 nucleotides match TRBD1. Germline V gives CDR1 PRHDT, CDR2 FYEKMQ (reference sequence). The V and J ends lost 0 bases and 6 bases, in that order; junction bases with no gene match: 1. This CDR3 is 14 amino acids long. The CDR3 region is CASSLGGGYEKLFF. The CDR3 coding sequence is TGTGCCAGCAGCTTAGGAGGGGGCTATGAAAAACTGTTTTTT.

The chain has TRBV28 and TRBJ2-7, with 7 nucleotides matching TRBD1. V lost 3 bases, J lost 0 bases, and 5 bases stayed unmatched. Germline V lookup: CDR1 MDHEN, CDR2 SYDVKM. The CDR3 has 15 amino acids. The CDR3: CASSFSGTASYEQYF. CDR3 in DNA: TGTGCCAGCAGTTTCTCCGGGACAGCCTCCTACGAGCAGTACTTC.

The chain employs TRBV7-9 and TRBJ2-1; the D call may be TRBD1 or TRBD2 (5 bases each). The V gene's germline CDR1 is SEHNR and CDR2 FQNEAQ (reference sequence). With 0 bases removed from V and 8 bases from J, the gap between germline ends came to 17 bases. The CDR3 has 16 residues. Here the CDR3 DNA reads TGTGCCAGCAGCTTAGCAACCGGGGCCTACAGCGATGAGCAGTTCTTC. It translates to CASSLATGAYSDEQFF.

This chain connects TRBV11-2 to TRBJ2-3, with 10 bases matching TRBD1. The length of the CDR3 is 15 residues. The junction had 7 bases not matched to a gene; V was cut back by 5 bases and J by 5 bases. From germline, CDR1 is SGHAT and CDR2 FQNNGV. CDR3 sequence reads: CASSRDRGVGDTQYF. The CDR3 nucleotides are TGTGCCAGCAGCCGGGACAGGGGAGTGGGAGATACGCAGTATTTT.

The chain couples TRBV27 to TRBJ2-3; 12 bases line up with TRBD2. The CDR3 has 16 amino acids. The ends lost 5 bases at V and 4 bases at J; junction bases unmatched: 7. The germline CDR1 and CDR2 sequences are MNHEY and SMNVEV (reference sequence). As DNA, the CDR3 is TGTGCCAGCAGTCCAAGGACTAGCGGGACGGCAGATACGCAGTATTTT. Its protein is CASSPRTSGTADTQYF.

The J gene is TRBJ1-3, the V gene TRBV30; no clear D gene. The CDR3 is made up of 16 amino acids. The ends were cut back, 3 bases at V and 2 bases at J, with 17 bases in the middle. Germline V CDR1 and CDR2: GTSNPN, SVGIG (reference sequence). The DNA of the CDR3 is TGTGCCTGGAGCCCCACGCCAGTTCCCCCTGGAAACACCATATATTTT. As protein: CAWSPTPVPPGNTIYF.

This chain connects TRBV9 to TRBJ1-1; D may be TRBD1 (6 bases). Germline loops: CDR1 SGDLS, CDR2 YYNGEE. The CDR3 is 19 amino acids. Trimming took 0 bases from V and 1 from J, leaving 22 bases between them. The CDR3 coding sequence is TGTGCCAGCAGCGTAGTCCCGGGAGGCGGGGACACGAAGAACACTGAAGCTTTCTTT. Translated, it gives CASSVVPGGGDTKNTEAFF.

This clone showed up just once. The rearrangement joins TRBV6-1 to TRBJ1-5, with D uncertain. Trimming removed 4 bases from V and 3 bases from J, with 10 bases in between. From germline, CDR1 is MNHNS and CDR2 SASEGT. The CDR3 has 14 amino acids. This chain's CDR3 is CASSVGRANQPQHF. DNA of the CDR3: TGTGCCAGCAGTGTGGGGAGAGCCAATCAGCCCCAGCATTTT.

The rearrangement uses TRBV7-9 and TRBJ2-7, with 9 bases identical to TRBD2. The germline V gene encodes CDR1 SEHNR and CDR2 FQNEAQ (reference sequence). J gave up 7 bases and V 7 bases, and 8 bases lay outside the gene matches. The CDR3 is made up of 13 amino acids. This CDR3 reads CASTIAGAREQYF. The CDR3 DNA follows: TGTGCCAGCACCATAGCGGGAGCAAGGGAGCAGTACTTC.

Only a few counts were recorded for this clone. In the same sample, other DNA sequences code for this CDR3. The chain employs TRBV18 and TRBJ1-1; D possibly corresponds to TRBD1 (5 bases). From germline, CDR1 is KGHSH and CDR2 LQKENI. The CDR3 is 12 residues long. V was pared by 6 bases and J by 5 bases, with 10 bases between. CDR3 loop: CASSPGSTEAFF. CDR3 DNA sequence: TGTGCCAGCTCCCCAGGGAGTACTGAAGCTTTCTTT.

CDR3 loop: CASSLEPQGSSNQPQHF. DNA for the CDR3: TGCGCCAGCAGCTTGGAGCCCCAGGGGAGTAGCAATCAGCCCCAGCATTTT. This chain joins TRBV5-1 and TRBJ1-5; weak D call: TRBD1 (6 bases). Germline V CDR1 and CDR2: SGHRS, YFSETQ. V lost 0 bases and J 0 bases, leaving 13 bases between the germline ends. The CDR3 runs 17 residues.

Remarks on this clone: Other nucleotide sequences from this sample produce the same CDR3. The chain couples TRBV18 to TRBJ2-3; TRBD2 aligns across 8 bases. The V gene end was trimmed by 3 bases and the J gene end by 0 bases; junction bases not matched to a gene: 2. Germline CDR1 is KGHSH and CDR2 is LQKENI. The CDR3 contains 15 residues. The CDR3 reads CASSPPSGSTDTQYF. CDR3 nucleotide sequence: TGTGCCAGCTCACCCCCTAGCGGGAGCACAGATACGCAGTATTTT.

The chain couples TRBV6-5 to TRBJ2-5; no definite D call. Germline CDR1 is MNHEY and CDR2 is SVGAGI. There are 15 residues in the CDR3. Deletions cut 0 bases from V and 1 base from J, with 9 bases between. CDR3 DNA sequence: TGTGCCAGCAGTTACTCGATGGCGGCCCAAGAGACCCAGTACTTC. This codes for CASSYSMAAQETQYF.

The CDR3 protein is CASRGGLAGVGDEQFF. The CDR3 coding sequence is TGTGCCAGCAGGGGTGGACTAGCGGGAGTAGGCGATGAGCAGTTCTTC. This chain connects TRBV28 to TRBJ2-1; 13 nucleotides agree with TRBD2. V shed 6 bases, J shed 8 bases, and the junction held 10 bases outside the gene matches. This CDR3 is 16 amino acids long. The V gene's germline CDR1 is MDHEN and CDR2 SYDVKM.

The rearrangement joins TRBV7-9 to TRBJ2-3; tentatively, D is TRBD1 or TRBD2 (7 bases each). This CDR3 is built from 16 residues. Trimming removed 5 bases at V and 4 bases at J, with 19 bases between. Germline lookup yields CDR1 SEHNR and CDR2 FQNEAQ (reference sequence). This CDR3 is CASSQGEGLSPDTQYF. DNA for the CDR3: TGTGCCAGCAGCCAGGGGGAGGGTTTATCCCCAGATACGCAGTATTTT. The complete variable domain, with remaining parts taken from reference TRBV7-9 and TRBJ2-3, reads DTGVSQNPRHKITKRGQNVTFRCDPISEHNRLYWYRQTLGQGPEFLTYFQNEAQLEKSRLLSDRFSAERPKGSFSTLEIQRTEQGDSAMYLCASSQGEGLSPDTQYFGPGTRLTVL.

The chain couples TRBV9 to TRBJ2-2, with a weak D call TRBD1 (6 bases). Germline loops: CDR1 SGDLS, CDR2 YYNGEE. The germline V and J ends were trimmed by 3 bases and 8 bases, with 17 bases remaining between them. The CDR3 contains 15 residues. The CDR3 reads CASSAGTNQAGELFF. Written as DNA, the CDR3 is TGTGCCAGCAGCGCAGGGACAAATCAGGCAGGGGAGCTGTTTTTT.

The chain links TRBV25-1 to TRBJ2-5, with 11 positions matching TRBD2. V dropped 4 bases and J dropped 1; count of bases not matched to a gene: 5. Germline V gene sequence: CDR1 MGHDK, CDR2 SYGVNS. The CDR3 is 16 amino acids. The CDR3 coding sequence is TGTGCCAGCAGTGCATCCGGGACTAGCGGCCAAGAGACCCAGTACTTC. Protein: CASSASGTSGQETQYF.

This clone showed up just once. Other DNA variants within this sample encode the same CDR3. The CDR3 sequence is CAWSVGRTPSGRSEQYF. DNA of the CDR3: TGTGCCTGGAGTGTGGGGAGAACACCTAGCGGGAGATCCGAGCAGTACTTC. The gene calls are TRBV30 and TRBJ2-7, with 10 bases fitting TRBD2. The CDR3 is made up of 17 amino acids. With V trimmed by 0 bases and J by 6 bases, 14 bases remained unmatched. Germline assignment: CDR1 GTSNPN and CDR2 SVGIG (reference sequence).

This chain uses TRBV5-1 with TRBJ2-1; 7 nucleotides agree with TRBD2. CDR1 and CDR2 (germline): SGHRS, YFSETQ. V lost 4 bases and J lost 5; bases outside the gene matches: 12. This CDR3 has 16 residues. CDR3 sequence: CASSLTPPAGNNEQFF. CDR3 DNA: TGCGCCAGCAGCCTTACACCTCCAGCGGGAAACAATGAGCAGTTCTTC. Filled out from reference TRBV5-1 and TRBJ2-1, the complete variable domain reads KAGVTQTPRYLIKTRGQQVTLSCSPISGHRSVSWYQQTPGQGLQFLFEYFSETQRNKGNFPGRFSGRQFSNSRSEMNVSTLELGDSALYLCASSLTPPAGNNEQFFGPGTRLTVL.

The chain links TRBV28 to TRBJ2-3; 7 bases are a match to TRBD2. The ends lost 4 bases at V and 6 bases at J; junction bases unmatched: 13. Germline lookup yields CDR1 MDHEN and CDR2 SYDVKM. The CDR3 is 16 residues long. In nucleotides, the CDR3 is TGTGCCAGCAGTTCCAGGACTAGTCGGGGGTGGGATACGCAGTATTTT. Residues: CASSSRTSRGWDTQYF.

The V and J genes are TRBV4-1 and TRBJ2-2; the D is unclear. The CDR3 is made up of 15 amino acids. Germline CDR1 is MGHRA and CDR2 is YSYEKL. V dropped 1 base and J dropped 0 bases, with 6 bases sitting between them. The CDR3 sequence: CASSQVGSNTGELFF. The CDR3 DNA sequence: TGCGCCAGCAGCCAAGTAGGTTCGAACACCGGGGAGCTGTTTTTT.

This clone appeared once. The rearrangement uses TRBV6-6 and TRBJ1-2, with D uncertain. Germline V CDR1 and CDR2: MNHNY, SVGAGI (reference sequence). The CDR3 contains 14 residues. V was pared by 6 bases and J by 6 bases, with 17 bases between. The CDR3 spells CASRPDTEHHGYTF. CDR3 DNA sequence: TGTGCCAGCAGACCAGACACAGAACATCATGGCTACACCTTC.

J is TRBJ2-7 and V is TRBV11-1, with D maybe TRBD1 (5 bases). Germline assignment: CDR1 SGHAT and CDR2 FQDESV (reference sequence). Trimming removed 6 bases at V and 6 bases at J, with 15 bases between. The CDR3 has 13 residues. In DNA form, the CDR3 reads TGTGCCAGCAGTCCAGGGCTGGGGCCCGAGCAGTACTTC. This codes for CASSPGLGPEQYF.

The DNA for the CDR3 is TGCGCCAGCAGTGAGTCACGGCGCAAGAGCTCCTACAATGAGCAGTTCTTC. Protein sequence: CASSESRRKSSYNEQFF. The chain links TRBV10-1 to TRBJ2-1; D gene ambiguous. Trimming left V 0 bases short and J 0 bases short, with 12 bases between. This CDR3 is built from 17 residues. Germline V lookup: CDR1 WNHNN, CDR2 SYGVQD (reference sequence).